The present TCR beta chain was sequenced within a study of beta chain features in type 1 diabetes. V lost 6 bases, J lost 0 bases, and 10 bases lay in between. The CDR3 is 14 residues long. Per germline, CDR1 SNHLY and CDR2 FYNNEI. Every isolated RNA sample was fully reverse transcribed, so sequencing captured expressed TCRB transcripts. For naive, central memory and regulatory T cell samples, reads averaged about 3.5 million. Assay: immunoSEQ multiplex PCR; the TCRdb copy retains only in-frame clones and omits some. The table records around 280,000 clones, under 8.5% of them present only once. Blood was drawn once from each donor into heparinised tubes. The draws averaged around 110 mL. Cells sorted by CD45RO/CCR7/CD25/CD127/CD95/CD27 comprised CD4+ naive, central memory, regulatory and stem cell-like memory cells.

The gene calls are TRBV2 and TRBJ2-3, with a tentative D call TRBD2 (6 bases). Sequencing was carried out using central memory CD4+ T cells from blood. This receptor was taken from a woman between 18 and 29 years old in good health. The DNA for the CDR3 is TGTGCCAGCAGGACCGGGACTAGCACAGATACGCAGTATTTT. Amino acid sequence: CASRTGTSTDTQYF.